One sample yielded the 21 T cell receptor beta chains listed below, sequenced in a study of T cells after yellow fever vaccination (dated by TCRdb to about 2019). Receptors were amplified or captured by 5' RACE. Sequencing used an Illumina HiSeq 2500. The raw public reads went through TCRdb reprocessing: fastp at Q25, MiXCR clone calling, in-frame beta chains kept. Rows with a matching CDR3 protein are joined into one entry that keeps the most common DNA and genes. The sample table shows around 400,000 distinct CDR3 sequences, and around 10% are seen once. The biggest ten clones account for roughly 18% of the sample. The meaning of the sample's treatment or condition label: live attenuated yellow fever vaccine strain. Sequencing was performed on PBMCs, taken on the day of the first yellow fever vaccination. The receptor set was obtained from a man aged 18 to 29 who received the YFV17D yellow fever vaccine.

This clonotype was picked up a small number of times. CDR3 loop: CASMDYKTEASNEQFF. The DNA for the CDR3 is TGTGCCAGTATGGATTATAAGACGGAGGCCAGCAATGAGCAGTTCTTC. The chain links TRBV19 to TRBJ2-1, with D perhaps matching TRBD2 (5 bases). The CDR3 is 16 residues long. Trimming cost V 7 bases and J 6 bases, with 22 bases left between them. The germline gives CDR1 LNHDA, CDR2 SQIVND (reference sequence).

J is TRBJ1-1 and V is TRBV27, with a weak D call TRBD1 (6 bases). This CDR3 has 15 amino acids. Germline CDR1 MNHEY, CDR2 SMNVEV (reference sequence). The V gene lost 5 bases and the J gene lost 3 bases, with 16 bases spanning the gap. CDR3: CASSRGGRGDTEAFF. The CDR3 DNA follows: TGTGCCAGCAGTCGAGGGGGACGGGGGGACACTGAAGCTTTCTTT.

This clonotype was recorded at least ten times. The chain has TRBV12-3 or TRBV12-4 and TRBJ1-4; D may be TRBD1 (5 bases). This CDR3 spans 14 amino acids. Deletions cut 4 bases from V and 8 bases from J, with 14 bases between. The CDR3 nucleotides read TGTGCCAGCAGTTGGGGCCAAGCTGGCGAAAAACTGTTTTTT. This sequence encodes CASSWGQAGEKLFF.

The chain links TRBV5-5 to TRBJ2-2, with D possibly matching TRBD1 (6 bases). Germline V gene lookup returns CDR1 SGHKS and CDR2 YYEKEE (reference sequence). There are 14 residues in the CDR3. The germline V and J ends were trimmed by 3 bases and 5 bases, with 11 bases remaining between them. The CDR3 DNA reads as TGTGCCAGCAGCTCCGGGACACCAACCGGGGAGCTGTTTTTT. Translated, it gives CASSSGTPTGELFF. The full variable domain, with the rest looked up from reference TRBV5-5 and TRBJ2-2, is DAGVTQSPTHLIKTRGQQVTLRCSPISGHKSVSWYQQVLGQGPQFIFQYYEKEERGRGNFPDRFSARQFPNYSSELNVNALLLGDSALYLCASSSGTPTGELFFGEGSRLTVL.

The chain is built from TRBV5-1 and TRBJ2-5; 9 bases agree with TRBD1. V dropped 0 bases and J dropped 4; count of bases not matched to a gene: 16. The CDR3 runs to 19 residues. Looked up from germline, CDR1 is SGHRS and CDR2 is YFSETQ. The CDR3 loop is CASSLGTSPGTGFRETQYF. CDR3 bases: TGCGCCAGCAGCTTGGGGACCAGTCCCGGGACAGGGTTTAGAGAGACCCAGTACTTC. Supplemented by reference TRBV5-1 and TRBJ2-5, the full variable domain reads KAGVTQTPRYLIKTRGQQVTLSCSPISGHRSVSWYQQTPGQGLQFLFEYFSETQRNKGNFPGRFSGRQFSNSRSEMNVSTLELGDSALYLCASSLGTSPGTGFRETQYFGPGTRLLVL.

The CDR3 loop reads CAWSYRGNTEAFF. CDR3 coding DNA: TGTGCCTGGAGTTACAGGGGGAACACTGAAGCTTTCTTT. The chain links TRBV30 to TRBJ1-1; 7 bases match TRBD1. Germline CDR1 GTSNPN, CDR2 SVGIG (reference sequence). Trimming removed 2 bases from V and 1 base from J; junction bases left unmatched: 1. The CDR3 is 13 amino acids.

A few counts support this clonotype. This sequence joins TRBV12-3 or TRBV12-4 and TRBJ1-2; the D gene is possibly TRBD1 (6 bases). The CDR3 loop spans 15 amino acids. Trimming removed 2 bases at V and 5 bases at J, with 15 bases between. CDR3 region: CASSLRRDTSYGYTF. The CDR3 DNA reads TGTGCCAGCAGTTTACGTCGGGACACCTCATATGGCTACACCTTC.

This clonotype was seen only a few times. The V gene is TRBV5-1, the J gene TRBJ2-5, with D hard to call. Germline assignment: CDR1 SGHRS and CDR2 YFSETQ. The V gene lost 6 bases and the J gene lost 0 bases, with 9 bases spanning the gap. The CDR3 contains 13 residues. The CDR3 is CASNPGYQETQYF. The CDR3 DNA sequence: TGCGCCAGCAACCCCGGGTACCAAGAGACCCAGTACTTC.

Concerning this clonotype itself: No conserved phenylalanine or tryptophan ends this CDR3, so it is likely a read error. No DNA is shown, since the ends of the CDR3 on it are uncertain; the CDR3 is the one TCRdb lists. The chain carries TRBV29-1 and TRBJ2-2; the table's D call of TRBD2 was not tested on the DNA. Per germline, CDR1 SQVTM and CDR2 ANQGSEA. A total of 8 residues make up the CDR3, ends included. CDR3 sequence reads: CSSPGEGR.

V is TRBV12-3 or TRBV12-4 and J is TRBJ1-5; 7 nucleotides agree with TRBD1. V shed 6 bases and J 5 bases; nucleotides not matched to a gene: 7. CDR3 length equals 14 residues. The CDR3 is CASRPTGSHQPQHF. The CDR3 DNA reads TGTGCCAGCAGACCGACAGGGAGCCATCAGCCCCAGCATTTT.

This clonotype was counted only a few times. The V and J genes are TRBV5-1 and TRBJ2-7, with D hard to call. The V end was cut by 0 bases, the J end by 5 bases, with 9 bases between. Germline V lookup: CDR1 SGHRS, CDR2 YFSETQ. The CDR3 totals 13 residues. The CDR3 DNA follows: TGCGCCAGCAGCTTGGAAGGTTTGGACGAGCAGTACTTC. Its translation is CASSLEGLDEQYF.

In this sample, this clonotype turned up a few times. The chain combines TRBV6-1 with TRBJ2-7; D is perhaps TRBD1 or TRBD2 (6 bases each). There are 18 residues in the CDR3. Trimming left V 6 bases short and J 4 bases short, with 28 bases between. The germline gives CDR1 MNHNS, CDR2 SASEGT. The DNA of the CDR3 is TGTGCCAGCAGCCCTCTGGGTCAGGGGAGTAGCGGAGGTTACGAGCAGTACGTC. It encodes CASSPLGQGSSGGYEQYV.

This clonotype was counted many times. V usage is TRBV7-3 and J usage is TRBJ2-1, with no clear D. In germline, CDR1 is SGHTA, CDR2 FQGTGA. CDR3 length: 15 amino acids. The V end was cut by 0 bases, the J end by 7 bases, with 13 bases between. The CDR3 coding sequence is TGTGCCAGCAGCTTAACCTCGACGACGGAAAATGAGCAGTTCTTC. Translating gives CASSLTSTTENEQFF.

This clonotype showed up many times. The V gene is TRBV9, the J gene TRBJ2-3; 8 bases are a match to TRBD2. Unmatched junction bases numbered 4, after V lost 2 bases and J lost 2 bases. The CDR3 is made up of 15 amino acids. Germline V gene lookup returns CDR1 SGDLS and CDR2 YYNGEE. CDR3 DNA sequence: TGTGCCAGCAGCGTCTTTAGCGGGGCCACAGATACGCAGTATTTT. As protein: CASSVFSGATDTQYF. Full variable domain (rest looked up from reference TRBV9 and TRBJ2-3): DSGVTQTPKHLITATGQRVTLRCSPRSGDLSVYWYQQSLDQGLQFLIQYYNGEERAKGNILERFSAQQFPDLHSELNLSSLELGDSALYFCASSVFSGATDTQYFGPGTRLTVL.

The V call is TRBV6-4, the J call TRBJ1-5, with 7 bases aligning to TRBD1. The CDR3 length is 17 residues. The V gene end was trimmed by 8 bases and the J gene end by 0 bases; junction bases not matched to a gene: 13. Germline lookup yields CDR1 MRHNA and CDR2 SNTAGT. In DNA, the CDR3 is TGTGCCAGCTTTGAGGGGGCCCACCCGTATAGCAATCAGCCCCAGCATTTT. Translated, it gives CASFEGAHPYSNQPQHF.

This clonotype appeared a few times. The chain uses TRBV7-9 and TRBJ2-7; tentative D call: TRBD2 (6 bases). In germline, CDR1 is SEHNR, CDR2 FQNEAQ (reference sequence). V lost 5 bases to trimming and J lost 4 bases, with 18 bases between them. This CDR3 region has 15 residues. The CDR3 loop reads CASSKGFGGKYEQYV. The CDR3 bases are TGTGCCAGCAGCAAGGGGTTCGGGGGAAAGTACGAGCAGTACGTC.

The J gene is TRBJ2-7, the V gene TRBV13; 9 bases line up with TRBD1. J lost 6 bases, V lost 5 bases, and 5 bases had no gene match. The CDR3 has 13 amino acids. Germline assignment: CDR1 PRHDT and CDR2 FYEKMQ (reference sequence). The CDR3 is CASSIGQGFEQYV. For the CDR3, the DNA is TGTGCCAGCAGCATCGGACAGGGGTTCGAGCAGTACGTC.

The chain combines TRBV2 with TRBJ2-1; D gene unclear. Germline-derived CDR1 and CDR2 are SNHLY and FYNNEI. The CDR3 has 12 amino acids. V shed 2 bases and J shed 12 bases, with 11 bases lying between them. The DNA for the CDR3 is TGTGCCAGCAGTGAATTGGGAAGGCGGCAGTTCTTC. Its translation is CASSELGRRQFF.

The table lists this clonotype with many counts. V is TRBV7-9 and J is TRBJ2-3; 8 bases map to TRBD2. The CDR3 consists of 14 residues. The V gene end was trimmed by 6 bases and the J gene end by 0 bases; junction bases not matched to a gene: 2. From germline, CDR1 is SEHNR and CDR2 FQNEAQ (reference sequence). Here the CDR3 DNA reads TGTGCCAGCAGAGGACTAGCTAGCACAGATACGCAGTATTTT. This encodes CASRGLASTDTQYF.

There are a few counts of this clonotype. The rearrangement uses TRBV20-1 and TRBJ2-1; D is uncertain. Trimming pared 8 bases from V and 4 bases from J, leaving 9 bases between. The CDR3 is made up of 11 amino acids. CDR1 and CDR2 from the germline V gene are DFQATT and SNEGSKA (reference sequence). CDR3 DNA sequence: TGCAGTTTAGACCATTACAATGAGCAGTTCTTC. Amino acid sequence: CSLDHYNEQFF.

The chain recombines TRBV5-1 with TRBJ2-2, with D possibly TRBD1 on 6 matching bases. V was shortened by 9 bases and J by 0 bases, with 18 bases between the two germline ends. Looked up from germline, CDR1 is SGHRS and CDR2 is YFSETQ. The CDR3 extends over 16 amino acids. In DNA, the CDR3 is TGCGCCACCCGTCCTTTGACAGGCGCGAACACCGGGGAGCTGTTTTTT. Translating gives CATRPLTGANTGELFF.